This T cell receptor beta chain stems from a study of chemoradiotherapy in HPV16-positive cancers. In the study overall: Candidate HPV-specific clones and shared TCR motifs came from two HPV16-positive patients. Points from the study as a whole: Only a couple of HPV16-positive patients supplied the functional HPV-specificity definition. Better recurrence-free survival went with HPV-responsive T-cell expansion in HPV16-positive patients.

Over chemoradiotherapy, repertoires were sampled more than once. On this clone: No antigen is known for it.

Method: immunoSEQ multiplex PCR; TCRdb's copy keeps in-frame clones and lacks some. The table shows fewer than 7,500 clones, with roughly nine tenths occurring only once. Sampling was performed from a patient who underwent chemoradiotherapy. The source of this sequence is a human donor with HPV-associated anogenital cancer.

Here the CDR3 reads CASSLSGGNTIYF. The CDR3 bases are TGTGCCAGCAGCTTATCAGGGGGAAACACCATATATTTT. The V call is TRBV7-8, the J call TRBJ1-3; a possible D gene is TRBD1 (5 bases). The V gene's germline CDR1 is SGHVS and CDR2 FQNEAQ. The CDR3 runs 13 residues. V shed 2 bases and J shed 4 bases, with 6 bases lying between them.